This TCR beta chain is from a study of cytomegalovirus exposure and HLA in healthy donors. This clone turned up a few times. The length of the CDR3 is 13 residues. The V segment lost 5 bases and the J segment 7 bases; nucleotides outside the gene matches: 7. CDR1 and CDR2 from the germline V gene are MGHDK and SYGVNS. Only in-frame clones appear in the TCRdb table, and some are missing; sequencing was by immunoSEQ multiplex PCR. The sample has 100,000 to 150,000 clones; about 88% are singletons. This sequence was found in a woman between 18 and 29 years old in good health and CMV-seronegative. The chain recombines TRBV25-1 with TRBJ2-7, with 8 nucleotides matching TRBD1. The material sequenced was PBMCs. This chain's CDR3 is CASSNRDRLEQYV. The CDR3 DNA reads TGTGCCAGCAGTAACCGGGACAGGTTAGAGCAGTACGTC.